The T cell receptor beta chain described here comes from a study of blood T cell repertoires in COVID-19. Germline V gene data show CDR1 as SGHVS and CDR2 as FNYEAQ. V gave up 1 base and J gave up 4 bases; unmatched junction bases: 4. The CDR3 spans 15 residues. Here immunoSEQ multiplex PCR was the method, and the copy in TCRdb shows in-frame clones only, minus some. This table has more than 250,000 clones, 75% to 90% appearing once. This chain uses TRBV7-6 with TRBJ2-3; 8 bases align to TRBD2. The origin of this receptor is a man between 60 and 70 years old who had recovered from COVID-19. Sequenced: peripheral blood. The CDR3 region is CASSLGTSRSDTQYF. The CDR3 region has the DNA TGTGCCAGCAGCTTAGGGACTAGCCGCTCAGATACGCAGTATTTT.